Below, 9 T cell receptor beta chains from the same sample are listed, as sequenced in a study of human T cells and chemical hapten exposure. Using its own MiXCR run on the RACE reads, TCRdb lists one record per CDR3 protein. In the table there are 150,000 to 200,000 distinct CDR3 sequences, around 20% of which are singletons. Time point described: patch test 1, 2 weeks after DPC sensitization. Treatment of the sample: therapeutic diphenylcyclopropenone sensitization with weekly scalp DPC. Sample: whole blood, taken in connection with sensitization to the hapten diphenylcyclopropenone (DPC). The receptors were sampled from a woman in her forties or fifties with alopecia areata. Some clones in this sample may be carry-over from other donors' samples.

CDR3 sequence: CASTASGRYNEQFF. The CDR3 DNA sequence: TGCGCCAGCACCGCTAGCGGGAGGTACAATGAGCAGTTCTTC. This chain links TRBV5-1 with TRBJ2-1; TRBD2 matches 11 bases. J lost 4 bases, V lost 6 bases, and 3 bases had no gene match. Per germline, CDR1 SGHRS and CDR2 YFSETQ. The CDR3 has 14 amino acids. The complete variable domain, with remaining parts taken from reference TRBV5-1 and TRBJ2-1, reads KAGVTQTPRYLIKTRGQQVTLSCSPISGHRSVSWYQQTPGQGLQFLFEYFSETQRNKGNFPGRFSGRQFSNSRSEMNVSTLELGDSALYLCASTASGRYNEQFFGPGTRLTVL.

The gene calls are TRBV5-4 and TRBJ2-6; unclear D gene. The CDR3 length is 14 residues. Trimming cost V 5 bases and J 0 bases, with 6 bases left between them. Germline-derived CDR1 and CDR2 are SGHNT and YYREEE (reference sequence). CDR3 sequence reads: CASSQDSGANVLTF. CDR3 in DNA: TGTGCCAGCAGTCAGGACTCTGGGGCCAACGTCCTGACTTTC.

This clonotype was detected only a few times. The CDR3 loop is CASSLEGHRNSPLHF. As DNA, the CDR3 is TGCGCCAGCAGCTTGGAAGGACACAGAAATTCACCCCTCCACTTT. The chain is built from TRBV5-1 and TRBJ1-6, with D maybe TRBD1 (5 bases). The CDR3 is 15 amino acids. Looked up from germline, CDR1 is SGHRS and CDR2 is YFSETQ. Trimming removed 0 bases from V and 7 bases from J, with 11 bases in between.

In its sample, this clonotype was seen many times. The chain has TRBV20-1 and TRBJ2-1; the match to TRBD2 covers 8 bases. Germline V gene data show CDR1 as DFQATT and CDR2 as SNEGSKA (reference sequence). The V segment lost 4 bases and the J segment 6 bases; nucleotides outside the gene matches: 8. This CDR3 comprises 14 residues. CDR3 sequence reads: CSANTGGPGNEQFF. CDR3 nucleotides: TGCAGTGCTAACACGGGAGGGCCGGGCAATGAGCAGTTCTTC.

The chain links TRBV10-1 to TRBJ2-2; D is perhaps TRBD2 (5 bases). The germline V gene encodes CDR1 WNHNN and CDR2 SYGVQD (reference sequence). This CDR3 has 15 residues. The germline V and J ends were trimmed by 4 bases and 4 bases, with 13 bases remaining between them. The CDR3 loop is CASSGEGRGTGELFF. Here the CDR3 DNA reads TGCGCCAGCAGTGGAGAGGGTCGAGGCACCGGGGAGCTGTTTTTT.

The chain carries TRBV11-2 and TRBJ2-3; D uncertain. Germline CDR1 and CDR2: SGHAT and FQNNGV. With 1 base removed from V and 0 bases from J, the gap between germline ends came to 8 bases. The CDR3 sequence is 15 residues long. The CDR3 DNA sequence: TGTGCCAGCAGCTTAGCAGTCCATAGCACAGATACGCAGTATTTT. Protein: CASSLAVHSTDTQYF.

In its sample, this clonotype was seen a few times. The rearrangement joins TRBV29-1 to TRBJ1-2, with unresolved D. Germline-derived CDR1 and CDR2 are SQVTM and ANQGSEA. V gave up 1 base and J gave up 8 bases, with 14 bases separating them. This CDR3 region has 13 residues. This CDR3 reads CSVEVAGNRGYTF. In DNA, the CDR3 is TGCAGCGTTGAAGTTGCAGGAAATAGAGGCTACACCTTC.

This clonotype was counted between two and nine times. The V call is TRBV29-1, the J call TRBJ2-2; 9 bases agree with TRBD1. Germline CDR1 and CDR2: SQVTM and ANQGSEA. This CDR3 spans 14 amino acids. V shed 4 bases, J shed 7 bases, and the junction held 7 bases outside the gene matches. As DNA, the CDR3 is TGCAGCGTTGGACAGGGGGGCGCCGGCGGGGAGCTGTTTTTT. It specifies CSVGQGGAGGELFF.

A few counts support this clonotype. V usage is TRBV29-1 and J usage is TRBJ2-3; D unresolved. Germline assignment: CDR1 SQVTM and CDR2 ANQGSEA. The CDR3 sequence is 13 residues long. Trimming left V 4 bases short and J 4 bases short, with 12 bases between. This CDR3 reads CSVGTPPADTQYF. In DNA, the CDR3 is TGCAGCGTTGGTACCCCCCCCGCAGATACGCAGTATTTT.